The T cell receptor beta chain under discussion was sequenced for a study of cytomegalovirus exposure and HLA in healthy donors. The CDR3 has 14 residues. V lost 0 bases, J lost 3 bases, and 9 bases lay in between. Looked up from germline, CDR1 is MGHRA and CDR2 is YSYEKL. Turning to this clone: The antigen remains unidentified.

Study-wide points: As a later analysis showed, several of the most significant clusters appeared to be linked to common viral pathogens. In vitro data verified three CMV-associated chains as specific for CMV antigens. In a later analysis, most CMV-associated TCR beta chains appeared HLA-restricted.

Both 60 Vbeta primers and 13 Jbeta primers went into the PCR. Assay: immunoSEQ multiplex PCR; the TCRdb copy retains only in-frame clones and omits some. This sample carries some 190,000 clones, 80% of them seen once, and the ten largest clones take around 1.4%. Sequencing was carried out using PBMCs. The TCR was taken from a girl under 18 in good health and CMV-seropositive. The chain joins TRBV4-1 to TRBJ2-7, with D possibly being TRBD1 (6 bases). CDR3 coding DNA: TGCGCCAGCAGCCAAGAATACAGGGACTACGAGCAGTACTTC. As protein: CASSQEYRDYEQYF.